These 17 T cell receptor beta chains originate from one sample sequenced in a study of cytomegalovirus exposure and HLA in healthy donors. The PCR had 60 Vbeta and 13 Jbeta primers. Profiled with immunoSEQ multiplex PCR; TCRdb holds only in-frame clones, not every one. In the table there are around 230,000 clones, 70% to 90% of which are singletons. Sequenced: PBMCs. The receptors derive from a girl between 2 and 10 years old in good health and CMV-seronegative.

This chain joins TRBV19 and TRBJ1-5, with 8 bases lining up with TRBD1. The V and J ends lost 3 bases and 6 bases, in that order; junction bases with no gene match: 19. In germline, CDR1 is LNHDA, CDR2 SQIVND (reference sequence). The length of the CDR3 is 19 residues. In DNA, the CDR3 is TGTGCCAGTAGTATTATCACAGGGACAGGACAGTTCATCACTCAGCCCCAGCATTTT. The encoded protein is CASSIITGTGQFITQPQHF.

Written as DNA, the CDR3 is TGTGCCAGCACCACCTCATTCCGGGGCTACGAGCAGTACTTC. This sequence encodes CASTTSFRGYEQYF. The chain combines TRBV6-1 with TRBJ2-7; a possible D gene is TRBD2 (5 bases). Germline assignment: CDR1 MNHNS and CDR2 SASEGT. The CDR3 has 14 amino acids. The ends were cut back, 7 bases at V and 3 bases at J, with 16 bases in the middle.

The CDR3 nucleotides read TGTGCCAGCACAAGAGCTAACTATGGCTACACCTTC. Translation gives CASTRANYGYTF. This chain joins TRBV2 and TRBJ1-2, with D hard to call. The V gene lost 7 bases and the J gene lost 0 bases, with 6 bases spanning the gap. Per germline, CDR1 SNHLY and CDR2 FYNNEI. CDR3 length: 12 residues.

This clone was counted only a few times. This chain connects TRBV29-1 to TRBJ2-2, with D maybe TRBD1 (6 bases). Germline assignment: CDR1 SQVTM and CDR2 ANQGSEA. This CDR3 has 13 amino acids. Deletions cut 8 bases from V and 1 base from J, with 11 bases between. Written as DNA, the CDR3 is TGCAGCACGGGACACCTGAACACCGGGGAGCTGTTTTTT. Its translation is CSTGHLNTGELFF.

V is TRBV30 and J is TRBJ1-2; D is unclear. CDR3 length: 12 residues. V lost 5 bases and J lost 8, with 15 bases in between. CDR1 and CDR2 from the germline V gene are GTSNPN and SVGIG (reference sequence). The CDR3 reads CAWATYAGGYTF. As DNA, the CDR3 is TGTGCCTGGGCAACCTACGCGGGCGGCTACACCTTC.

This sequence joins TRBV11-2 and TRBJ2-7; 7 bases match TRBD1. The CDR3 totals 16 residues. The germline gives CDR1 SGHAT, CDR2 FQNNGV. With 2 bases clipped from V and 1 base from J, the junction kept 8 bases outside the gene matches. CDR3 DNA: TGTGCCAGCAGCTTACCCCGGACAGGTGGATCCTACGAGCAGTACTTC. Translation: CASSLPRTGGSYEQYF.

The sample holds one count of this clone. The chain joins TRBV19 to TRBJ1-6; 7 bases fit TRBD1. The germline V gene encodes CDR1 LNHDA and CDR2 SQIVND (reference sequence). The CDR3 loop spans 13 amino acids. The V segment lost 8 bases and the J segment 8 bases; nucleotides outside the gene matches: 6. CDR3 amino acids: CASVDRDDSPLHF. The CDR3 DNA reads as TGTGCCAGTGTCGACAGGGACGATTCACCCCTCCACTTT.

V and J are TRBV9 and TRBJ1-4; D is uncertain. Trimming took 0 bases from V and 13 from J, leaving 10 bases between them. Germline CDR1 and CDR2: SGDLS and YYNGEE. There are 12 residues in the CDR3. CDR3 sequence reads: CASSVDVAGLFF. CDR3 nucleotides: TGTGCCAGCAGCGTAGACGTCGCGGGACTGTTTTTT.

The CDR3 coding sequence is TGTGCCAGCAGCGGAGGCCTGGGACAGGGGGCTTCACCCCTCCACTTT. This sequence encodes CASSGGLGQGASPLHF. The V gene is TRBV7-8, the J gene TRBJ1-6, with 12 bases matching TRBD1. Germline V CDR1 and CDR2: SGHVS, FQNEAQ. The V segment lost 5 bases and the J segment 9 bases; nucleotides outside the gene matches: 8. CDR3 size: 16 residues.

The DNA for the CDR3 is TGTGCCAGCTCACCGTTCCAAGGACTAGCGGAAGAGACCCAGTACTTC. As protein: CASSPFQGLAEETQYF. The chain is built from TRBV18 and TRBJ2-5; 10 bases are a match to TRBD2. This CDR3 comprises 16 residues. The germline gives CDR1 KGHSH, CDR2 LQKENI. V trimming: 3 bases; J trimming: 3 bases; junction bases outside the gene matches: 7.

The chain couples TRBV7-9 to TRBJ1-6, with D possibly being TRBD1 (6 bases). Germline loops: CDR1 SEHNR, CDR2 FQNEAQ (reference sequence). Trimming cost V 5 bases and J 5 bases, with 13 bases left between them. There are 15 residues in the CDR3. The CDR3 nucleotides are TGTGCCAGCAGCCAGACGACAGGTGATAATTCACCCCTCCACTTT. It encodes CASSQTTGDNSPLHF.

J is TRBJ2-1 and V is TRBV6-1; possible D gene TRBD1, 6 bases. This CDR3 has 15 amino acids. The germline V gene has CDR1 MNHNS and CDR2 SASEGT. V was shortened by 6 bases and J by 8 bases, with 20 bases between the two germline ends. The CDR3, as DNA: TGTGCCAGCAGCAGGATGTGGCTACAGGGAGATGAGCAGTTCTTC. It translates to CASSRMWLQGDEQFF.

The rearrangement uses TRBV7-9 and TRBJ2-3; D call uncertain. Per the germline V gene, CDR1 is SEHNR and CDR2 is FQNEAQ (reference sequence). With 4 bases removed from V and 0 bases from J, the gap between germline ends came to 8 bases. The CDR3 runs 14 residues. CDR3 DNA: TGTGCCAGCAGCTCCGACGGGAGCACAGATACGCAGTATTTT. As protein: CASSSDGSTDTQYF.

This clone was seen only once. The rearrangement links TRBV6-1 to TRBJ1-2; TRBD1 matches at 7 bases. This CDR3 comprises 17 residues. The V segment lost 3 bases and the J segment 7 bases; nucleotides outside the gene matches: 17. Germline CDR1 and CDR2: MNHNS and SASEGT. CDR3 loop: CASSESQPQGTLFGYTF. CDR3 coding DNA: TGTGCCAGCAGTGAGAGCCAACCACAGGGGACTCTATTTGGCTACACCTTC.

The chain recombines TRBV6-5 with TRBJ2-7; D perhaps matches TRBD2 (5 bases). This CDR3 has 14 amino acids. Germline CDR1 reads MNHEY; CDR2 reads SVGAGI. The germline V and J ends were trimmed by 0 bases and 2 bases, with 8 bases remaining between them. The CDR3 bases are TGTGCCAGCAGTTACTCCGGACTTACCTACGAGCAGTACTTC. Translating it yields CASSYSGLTYEQYF.

The chain has TRBV19 and TRBJ2-6; D not resolved. This CDR3 has 14 amino acids. CDR1 LNHDA and CDR2 SQIVND come from the germline V gene (reference sequence). V shed 7 bases and J shed 2 bases, with 9 bases lying between them. This CDR3 is CASTQQAGANVLTF. In DNA form, the CDR3 reads TGTGCCAGTACGCAGCAGGCTGGGGCCAACGTCCTGACTTTC.

The CDR3 loop reads CASSLGSRGGGAYEQYF. Here the CDR3 DNA reads TGTGCCAGCAGCTTAGGTTCCCGCGGCGGGGGGGCCTACGAGCAGTACTTC. The chain employs TRBV7-2 and TRBJ2-7, with 9 bases matching TRBD2. CDR3 length: 17 residues. Trimming cost V 1 base and J 2 bases; bases outside gene matches: 9. The V gene's germline CDR1 is SGHTA and CDR2 FQGNSA.